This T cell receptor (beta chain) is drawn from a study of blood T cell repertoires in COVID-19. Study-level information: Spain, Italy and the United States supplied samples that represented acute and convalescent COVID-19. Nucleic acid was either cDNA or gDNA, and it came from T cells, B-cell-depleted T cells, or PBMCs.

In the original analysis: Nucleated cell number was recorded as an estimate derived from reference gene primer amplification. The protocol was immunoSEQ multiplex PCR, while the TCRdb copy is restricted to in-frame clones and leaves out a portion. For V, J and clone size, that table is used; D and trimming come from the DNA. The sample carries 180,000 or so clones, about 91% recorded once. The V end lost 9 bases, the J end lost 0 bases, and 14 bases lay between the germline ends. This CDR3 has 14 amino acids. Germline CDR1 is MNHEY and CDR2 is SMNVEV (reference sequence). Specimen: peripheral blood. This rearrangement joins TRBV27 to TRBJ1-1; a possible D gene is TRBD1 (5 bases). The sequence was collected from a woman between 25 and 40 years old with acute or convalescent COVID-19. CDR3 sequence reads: CASSAGRLNTEAFF. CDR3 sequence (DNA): TGTGCCAGTTCTGCGGGACGGTTGAACACTGAAGCTTTCTTT.